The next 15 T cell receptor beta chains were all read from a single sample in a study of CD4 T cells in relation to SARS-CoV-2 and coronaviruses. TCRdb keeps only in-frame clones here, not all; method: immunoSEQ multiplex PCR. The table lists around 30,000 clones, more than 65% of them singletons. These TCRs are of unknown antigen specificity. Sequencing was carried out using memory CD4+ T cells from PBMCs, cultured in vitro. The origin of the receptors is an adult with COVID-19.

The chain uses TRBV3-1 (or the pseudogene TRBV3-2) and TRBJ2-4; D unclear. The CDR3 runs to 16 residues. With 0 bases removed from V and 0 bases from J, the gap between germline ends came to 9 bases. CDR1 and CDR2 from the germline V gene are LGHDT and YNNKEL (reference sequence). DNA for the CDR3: TGTGCCAGCAGCCAAGAGTGGGGTAGAGCCAAAAACATTCAGTACTTC. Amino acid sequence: CASSQEWGRAKNIQYF.

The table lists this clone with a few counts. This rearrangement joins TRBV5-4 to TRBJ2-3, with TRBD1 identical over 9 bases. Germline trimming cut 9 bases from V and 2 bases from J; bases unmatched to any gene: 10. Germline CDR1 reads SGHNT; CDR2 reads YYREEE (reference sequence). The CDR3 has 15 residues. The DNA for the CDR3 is TGTGCCACCATACCAGGGGACAGGGACACAGATACGCAGTATTTT. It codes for CATIPGDRDTDTQYF.

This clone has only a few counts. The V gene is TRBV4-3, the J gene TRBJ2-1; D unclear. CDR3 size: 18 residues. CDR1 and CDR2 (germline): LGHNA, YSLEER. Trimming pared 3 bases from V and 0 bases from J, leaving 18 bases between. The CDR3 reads CASSHENVLLHSYNEQFF. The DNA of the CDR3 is TGCGCCAGCAGCCATGAGAACGTACTACTCCACTCCTACAATGAGCAGTTCTTC.

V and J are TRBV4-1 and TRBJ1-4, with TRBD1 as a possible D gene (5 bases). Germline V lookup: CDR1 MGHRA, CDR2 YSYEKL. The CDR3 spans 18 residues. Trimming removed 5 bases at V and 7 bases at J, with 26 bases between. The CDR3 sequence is CASSVRDWETPGSEKLFF. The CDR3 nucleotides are TGCGCCAGCAGCGTAAGGGACTGGGAAACCCCAGGGTCTGAAAAACTGTTTTTT.

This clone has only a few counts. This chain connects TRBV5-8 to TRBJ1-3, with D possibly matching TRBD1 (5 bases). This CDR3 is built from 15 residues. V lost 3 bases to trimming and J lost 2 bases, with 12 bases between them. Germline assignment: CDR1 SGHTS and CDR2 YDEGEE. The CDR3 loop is CASSWGDGPGNTIYF. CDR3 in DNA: TGTGCCAGCAGCTGGGGGGACGGACCTGGAAACACCATATATTTT.

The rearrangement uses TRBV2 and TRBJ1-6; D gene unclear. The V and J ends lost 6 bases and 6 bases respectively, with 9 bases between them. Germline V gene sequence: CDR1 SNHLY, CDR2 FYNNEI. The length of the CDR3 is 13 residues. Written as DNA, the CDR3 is TGTGCCAGCAGCGGTCAAGTTAATTCACCCCTCCACTTT. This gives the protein CASSGQVNSPLHF.

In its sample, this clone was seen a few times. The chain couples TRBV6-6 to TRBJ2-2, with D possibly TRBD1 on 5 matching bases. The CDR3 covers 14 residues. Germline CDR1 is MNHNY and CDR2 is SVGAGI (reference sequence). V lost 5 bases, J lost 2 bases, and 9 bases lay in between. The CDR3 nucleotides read TGTGCCAGCAGTCTCCGGACAAACACCGGGGAGCTGTTTTTT. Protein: CASSLRTNTGELFF.

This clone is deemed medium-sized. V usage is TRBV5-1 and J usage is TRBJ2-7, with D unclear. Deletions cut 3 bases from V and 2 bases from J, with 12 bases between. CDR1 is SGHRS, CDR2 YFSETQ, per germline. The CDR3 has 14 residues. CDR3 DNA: TGCGCCAGCAGCTCCACGGCCGGTACCTACGAGCAGTACTTC. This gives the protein CASSSTAGTYEQYF.

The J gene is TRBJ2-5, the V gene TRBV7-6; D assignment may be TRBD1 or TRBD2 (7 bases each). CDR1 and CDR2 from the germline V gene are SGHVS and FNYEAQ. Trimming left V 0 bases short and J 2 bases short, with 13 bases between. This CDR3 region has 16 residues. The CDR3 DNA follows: TGTGCCAGCAGCTTAGCGGGAGGGGGCTTACAAGAGACCCAGTACTTC. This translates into CASSLAGGGLQETQYF.

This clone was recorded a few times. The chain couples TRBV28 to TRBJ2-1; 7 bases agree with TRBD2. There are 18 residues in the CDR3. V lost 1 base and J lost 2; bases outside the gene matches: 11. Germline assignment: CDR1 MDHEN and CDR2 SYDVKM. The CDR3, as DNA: TGTGCCAGCAGTTTATCCCCTTTTTGGCGGGAGACCTACAATGAGCAGTTCTTC. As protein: CASSLSPFWRETYNEQFF.

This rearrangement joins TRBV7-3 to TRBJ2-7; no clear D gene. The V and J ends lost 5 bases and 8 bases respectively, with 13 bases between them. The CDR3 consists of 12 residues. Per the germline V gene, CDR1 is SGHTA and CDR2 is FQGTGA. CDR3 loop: CASSLTGGKQYF. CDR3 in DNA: TGTGCCAGCAGCCTTACCGGCGGAAAGCAGTACTTC. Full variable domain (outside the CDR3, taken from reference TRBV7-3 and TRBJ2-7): GAGVSQTPSNKVTEKGKYVELRCDPISGHTALYWYRQSLGQGPEFLIYFQGTGAADDSGLPNDRFFAVRPEGSVSTLKIQRTERGDSAVYLCASSLTGGKQYFGPGTRLTVT.

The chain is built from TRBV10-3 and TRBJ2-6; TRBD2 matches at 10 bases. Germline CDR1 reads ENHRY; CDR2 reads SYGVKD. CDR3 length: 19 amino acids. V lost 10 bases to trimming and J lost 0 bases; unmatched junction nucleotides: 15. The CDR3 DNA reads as TGTGCCACCCGGGGCCTCCTAGCGGGAGTAGGCTCTGGGGCCAACGTCCTGACTTTC. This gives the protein CATRGLLAGVGSGANVLTF.

The CDR3 sequence is CASTLVGGSYNEQFF. The CDR3 nucleotides read TGTGCCAGCACTCTGGTGGGAGGCTCCTACAATGAGCAGTTCTTC. The chain uses TRBV7-2 and TRBJ2-1; TRBD2 might be the D (6 bases). This CDR3 region has 15 residues. Per the germline V gene, CDR1 is SGHTA and CDR2 is FQGNSA. V gave up 7 bases and J gave up 0 bases, with 13 bases separating them.

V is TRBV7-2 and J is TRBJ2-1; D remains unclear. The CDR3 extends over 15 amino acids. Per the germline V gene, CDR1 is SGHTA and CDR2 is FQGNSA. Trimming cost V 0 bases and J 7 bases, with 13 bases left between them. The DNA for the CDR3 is TGTGCCAGCAGCTTAGCCACACCCCCCCCGAATGAGCAGTTCTTC. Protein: CASSLATPPPNEQFF.

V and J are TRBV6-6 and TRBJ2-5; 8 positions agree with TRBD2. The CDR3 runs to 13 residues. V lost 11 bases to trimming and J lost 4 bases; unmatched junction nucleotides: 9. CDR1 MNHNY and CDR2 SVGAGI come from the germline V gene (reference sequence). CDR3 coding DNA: TGTGCCTCCGGGCGGGGGGCTGGAGAGACCCAGTACTTC. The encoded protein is CASGRGAGETQYF.